A selection of T cell receptor beta chains follows, all from one sample in a study of blood T cell repertoires in COVID-19. Some clones are missing from TCRdb's copy, which holds only in-frame ones; the method was immunoSEQ multiplex PCR. This table holds 250,000 to 300,000 clones, approximately 86% found once. The sample taken for sequencing was PBMCs or T cells enriched from blood (not recorded which). Receptors were obtained from a woman in her 30s who had recovered from COVID-19. Each CDR3 is given with its conserved first and last residue. A D gene is named only where the DNA matches it firmly. Size is omitted from some rows. Given values are once, few, many or a class for expanded clones.

j_call clone_size v_call d_call cdr3_aa cdr3_nt
TRBJ2-1 . TRBV5-1 TRBD1 CASSLGPLGQSFNNEQFF TGCGCCAGCAGCTTGGGCCCCCTGGGACAGTCGTTCAACAATGAGCAGTTCTTC
TRBJ2-1 . TRBV2 TRBD2 CASRTPSGGPIINEQFF TGTGCCAGCAGGACTCCTAGCGGGGGGCCCATCATCAATGAGCAGTTCTTC
TRBJ2-7 many TRBV7-8 TRBD2 CASSPGSSGGFGYEQYF TGTGCCAGCAGCCCCGGGTCTAGCGGGGGGTTCGGGTACGAGCAGTACTTC
TRBJ1-2 . TRBV4-1 . CASSQESHPLNYGYTF TGCGCCAGCAGCCAAGAGTCCCACCCACTTAACTATGGCTACACCTTC
TRBJ2-6 . TRBV28 . CASRQGPYSGANVLTF TGTGCCAGCCGGCAGGGGCCTTACTCTGGGGCCAACGTCCTGACTTTC
TRBJ2-4 . TRBV9 . CASSVGLAKNIQYF TGTGCCAGCAGCGTAGGTCTAGCCAAAAACATTCAGTACTTC
TRBJ2-3 . TRBV5-1 . CASSLRPLAASTDTQYF TGCGCCAGCAGCCTACGTCCGTTAGCGGCTAGCACAGATACGCAGTATTTT
TRBJ1-4 once TRBV5-1 TRBD1 CASSLGTGRDEKLFF TGCGCCAGCAGCTTGGGGACAGGCAGAGATGAAAAACTGTTTTTT
TRBJ2-5 . TRBV30 TRBD2 CAWSSGRVQETQYF TGTGCCTGGAGTAGCGGGAGGGTCCAAGAGACCCAGTACTTC
TRBJ2-7 . TRBV18 TRBD1 CASSQNGQGYEQYF TGTGCCAGCTCACAAAACGGACAGGGGTACGAGCAGTACTTC
TRBJ2-1 few TRBV6-1 TRBD2 CASSEAAGVRNEQFF TGTGCCAGCAGTGAAGCGGCGGGGGTTAGGAATGAGCAGTTCTTC
TRBJ2-5 . TRBV5-6 . CASSAGTGETQYF TGTGCCAGCAGCGCCGGGACTGGGGAGACCCAGTACTTC
TRBJ1-3 . TRBV9 . CASSIQASSGNTIYF TGTGCCAGCAGCATACAGGCTTCCTCTGGAAACACCATATATTTT
TRBJ1-1 . TRBV7-9 . CASSLPQGKAFF TGTGCCAGCAGCCTACCCCAGGGAAAAGCTTTCTTT
TRBJ2-5 . TRBV5-1 TRBD2 CASTPLAGVQETQYF TGCGCCAGCACACCGCTAGCGGGAGTACAAGAGACCCAGTACTTC
TRBJ2-3 . TRBV5-8 . CASSLLGGSTDTQYF TGTGCCAGCAGCTTGCTGGGAGGCTCCACAGATACGCAGTATTTT
TRBJ1-1 . TRBV12-3/TRBV12-4 . CASSPLAGGAFF TGTGCCAGCAGCCCCCTGGCCGGGGGAGCTTTCTTT
TRBJ2-1 . TRBV11-2 . CASSSTGLEQFF TGTGCCAGCAGCAGCACGGGGTTAGAGCAGTTCTTC
TRBJ1-1 few TRBV2 . CASRPDSSNTEAFF TGTGCCAGCAGACCGGACAGTTCGAACACTGAAGCTTTCTTT
TRBJ1-5 . TRBV6-2/TRBV6-3 . CASSYRQANQPQHF TGTGCCAGCAGTTACCGACAGGCGAATCAGCCCCAGCATTTT
TRBJ2-1 . TRBV7-9 TRBD2 CASSLDSGRFYNEQFF TGTGCCAGCAGCTTGGATAGCGGGAGATTCTACAATGAGCAGTTCTTC
TRBJ2-1 . TRBV10-3 . CAISESARGGEQFF TGTGCCATCAGTGAGTCGGCTCGAGGAGGTGAGCAGTTCTTC
TRBJ2-7 . TRBV27 TRBD1 CASSPTPGQGGVYEQYF TGTGCCAGCAGCCCAACCCCGGGACAGGGAGGGGTCTACGAGCAGTACTTC
TRBJ2-1 . TRBV30 . CAWRDLGGAYNEQFF TGTGCCTGGAGGGATCTTGGGGGCGCCTACAATGAGCAGTTCTTC
TRBJ2-7 . TRBV18 . CASSPADSYEQYF TGTGCCAGCTCACCTGCAGATTCCTACGAGCAGTACTTC
TRBJ1-1 . TRBV15 TRBD1 CATSPGTENTEAFF TGTGCCACCTCCCCCGGGACAGAGAACACTGAAGCTTTCTTT
TRBJ1-5 . TRBV24-1 . CATSDPNQPQHF TGTGCCACCAGTGACCCTAATCAGCCCCAGCATTTT